Shown below are 7 T cell receptor beta chains from a single sample sequenced in a study of control samples from healthy donors and cancer patients. Assay: immunoSEQ multiplex PCR; the TCRdb copy retains only in-frame clones and omits some. Its clone listing holds about 210,000 clones. The sequenced material came from blood. These receptors came from a woman aged 30 to 39 in good health.

The chain recombines TRBV7-2 with TRBJ2-5, with 13 bases aligning to TRBD2. The V segment lost 5 bases and the J segment 2 bases; nucleotides outside the gene matches: 8. Germline V CDR1 and CDR2: SGHTA, FQGNSA. The CDR3 loop spans 17 amino acids. The CDR3 DNA reads TGTGCCAGCAGCATAGGACTAGCGGGGGCCTTTCAAGAGACCCAGTACTTC. This encodes CASSIGLAGAFQETQYF.

The V call is TRBV11-3, the J call TRBJ2-1; 7 bases match TRBD2. V lost 5 bases to trimming and J lost 6 bases; unmatched junction nucleotides: 13. The CDR3 spans 16 residues. The V gene's germline CDR1 is SGHNT and CDR2 YENEEA. In nucleotides, the CDR3 is TGTGCCAGCAGCCCAGAAGAGGGAGGGGTTTTCAATGAGCAGTTCTTC. Encoded protein: CASSPEEGGVFNEQFF.

The gene calls are TRBV18 and TRBJ1-4; D possibly corresponds to TRBD1 (6 bases). V dropped 3 bases and J dropped 5 bases, with 13 bases sitting between them. This CDR3 comprises 15 residues. In germline, CDR1 is KGHSH, CDR2 LQKENI. The CDR3 nucleotides read TGTGCCAGCTCACCGGAATTGGGGGCAAATGAAAAACTGTTTTTT. It specifies CASSPELGANEKLFF.

V gene TRBV6-1 combines with J gene TRBJ1-5; D is uncertain. Germline assignment: CDR1 MNHNS and CDR2 SASEGT. V shed 3 bases and J shed 7 bases, with 7 bases lying between them. The CDR3 is 12 residues long. The CDR3 region is CASSDVWQPQHF. For the CDR3, the DNA is TGTGCCAGCAGTGATGTTTGGCAGCCCCAGCATTTT.

The gene calls are TRBV10-3 and TRBJ1-1; 7 positions match TRBD1. The CDR3 is 15 amino acids. Trimming at V came to 2 bases and at J to 2 bases, leaving 5 bases not matched to a gene. The V gene's germline CDR1 is ENHRY and CDR2 SYGVKD. In nucleotides, the CDR3 is TGTGCCATCAGTGAGCCCCAGGGGGGCAACACTGAAGCTTTCTTT. It specifies CAISEPQGGNTEAFF.

V and J are TRBV18 and TRBJ1-1; tentatively, D is TRBD1 (6 bases). Germline loops: CDR1 KGHSH, CDR2 LQKENI. CDR3 length: 13 amino acids. Between the trimmed V and J ends, which lost 4 bases and 1 base, there was a span of 7 bases. The DNA for the CDR3 is TGTGCCAGCTCACGACAGGAGAACACTGAAGCTTTCTTT. This gives the protein CASSRQENTEAFF.

The gene calls are TRBV25-1 and TRBJ1-1; D perhaps matches TRBD1 (5 bases). The CDR3 consists of 12 residues. V lost 9 bases to trimming and J lost 3 bases, with 11 bases between them. Germline assignment: CDR1 MGHDK and CDR2 SYGVNS. The CDR3 spells CARLGEHTEAFF. Written as DNA, the CDR3 is TGTGCCAGGCTGGGGGAGCACACTGAAGCTTTCTTT.